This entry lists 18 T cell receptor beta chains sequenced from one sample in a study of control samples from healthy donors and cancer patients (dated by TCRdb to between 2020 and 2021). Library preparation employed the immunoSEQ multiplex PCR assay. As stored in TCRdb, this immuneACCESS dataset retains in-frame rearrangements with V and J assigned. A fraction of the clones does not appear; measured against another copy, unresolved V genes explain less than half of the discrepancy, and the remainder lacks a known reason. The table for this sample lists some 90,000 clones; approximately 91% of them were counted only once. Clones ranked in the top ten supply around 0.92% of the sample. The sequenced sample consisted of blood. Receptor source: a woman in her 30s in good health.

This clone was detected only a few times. DNA for the CDR3: TGTGCCAGCAGCGCGAACTCTGGAAACACCATATATTTT. Translating gives CASSANSGNTIYF. The chain carries TRBV14 and TRBJ1-3, with no clear D. The CDR3 loop spans 13 amino acids. V was shortened by 5 bases and J by 0 bases, with 5 bases between the two germline ends. Germline CDR1 and CDR2: SGHDN and FVKESK.

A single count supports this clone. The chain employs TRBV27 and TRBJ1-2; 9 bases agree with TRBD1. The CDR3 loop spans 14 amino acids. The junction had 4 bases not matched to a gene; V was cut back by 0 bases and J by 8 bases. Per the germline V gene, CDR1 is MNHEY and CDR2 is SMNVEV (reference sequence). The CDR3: CASSLSGQGGGYTF. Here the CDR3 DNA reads TGTGCCAGCAGTTTATCGGGACAGGGAGGAGGCTACACCTTC.

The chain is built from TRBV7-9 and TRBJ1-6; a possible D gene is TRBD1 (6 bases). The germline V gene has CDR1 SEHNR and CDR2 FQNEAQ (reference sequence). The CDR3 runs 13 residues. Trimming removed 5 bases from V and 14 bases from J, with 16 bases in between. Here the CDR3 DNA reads TGTGCCAGCAGCCCACAACAGGGTGCAACCCTCCACTTT. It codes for CASSPQQGATLHF. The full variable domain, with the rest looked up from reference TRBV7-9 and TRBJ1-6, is DTGVSQNPRHKITKRGQNVTFRCDPISEHNRLYWYRQTLGQGPEFLTYFQNEAQLEKSRLLSDRFSAERPKGSFSTLEIQRTEQGDSAMYLCASSPQQGATLHFGNGTRLTVT.

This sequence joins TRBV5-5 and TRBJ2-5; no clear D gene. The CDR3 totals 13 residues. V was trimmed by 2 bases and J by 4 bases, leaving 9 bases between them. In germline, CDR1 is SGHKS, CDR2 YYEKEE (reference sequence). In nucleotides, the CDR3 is TGTGCCAGCAGCTTTATGGGGTTAGAGACCCAGTACTTC. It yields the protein CASSFMGLETQYF.

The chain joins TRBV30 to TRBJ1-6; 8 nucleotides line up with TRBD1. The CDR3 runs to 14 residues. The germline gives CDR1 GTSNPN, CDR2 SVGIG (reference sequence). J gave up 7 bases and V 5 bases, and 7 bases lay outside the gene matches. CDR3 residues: CAWAHRTGNSPLHF. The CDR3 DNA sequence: TGTGCCTGGGCACACCGGACAGGGAATTCACCCCTCCACTTT.

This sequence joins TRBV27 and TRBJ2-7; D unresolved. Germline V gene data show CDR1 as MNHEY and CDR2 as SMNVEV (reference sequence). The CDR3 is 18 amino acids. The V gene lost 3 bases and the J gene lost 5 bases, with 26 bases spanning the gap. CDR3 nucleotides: TGTGCCAGCAGTTTCCCCCCCCCGGACGATAGGATTGTGCACGAGCAGTACTTC. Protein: CASSFPPPDDRIVHEQYF.

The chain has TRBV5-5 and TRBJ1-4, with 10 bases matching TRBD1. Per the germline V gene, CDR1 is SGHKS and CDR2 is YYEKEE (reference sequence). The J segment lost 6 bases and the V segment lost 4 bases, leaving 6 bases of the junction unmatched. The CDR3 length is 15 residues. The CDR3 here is CASSPLGTGDEKLFF. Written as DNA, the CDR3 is TGTGCCAGCAGCCCTCTGGGGACAGGGGATGAAAAACTGTTTTTT.

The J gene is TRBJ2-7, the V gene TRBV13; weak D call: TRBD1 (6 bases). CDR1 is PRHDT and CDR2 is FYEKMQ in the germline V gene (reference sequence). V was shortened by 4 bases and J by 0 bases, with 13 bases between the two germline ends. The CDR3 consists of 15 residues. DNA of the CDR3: TGTGCCAGCAGCTCCCCCCTGGACAGCTCCTACGAGCAGTACTTC. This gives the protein CASSSPLDSSYEQYF.

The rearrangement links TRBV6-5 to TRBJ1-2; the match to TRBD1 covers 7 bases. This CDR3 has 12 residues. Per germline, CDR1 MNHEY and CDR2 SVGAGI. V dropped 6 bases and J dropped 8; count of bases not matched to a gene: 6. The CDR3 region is CASSRQGLGYTF. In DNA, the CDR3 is TGTGCCAGCAGCCGACAGGGCTTAGGCTACACCTTC.

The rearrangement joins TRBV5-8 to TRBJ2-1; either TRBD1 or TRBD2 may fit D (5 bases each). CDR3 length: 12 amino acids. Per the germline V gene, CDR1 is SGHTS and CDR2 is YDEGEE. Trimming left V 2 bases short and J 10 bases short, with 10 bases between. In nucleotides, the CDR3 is TGTGCCAGCAGCTTAATCCGGGACGAGCAGTTCTTC. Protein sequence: CASSLIRDEQFF.

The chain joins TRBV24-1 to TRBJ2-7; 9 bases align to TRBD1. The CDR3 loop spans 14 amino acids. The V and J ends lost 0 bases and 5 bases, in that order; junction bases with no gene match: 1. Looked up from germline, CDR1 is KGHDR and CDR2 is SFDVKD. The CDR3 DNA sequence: TGTGCCACCAGTGATTTGGGGACAGGGAACGAGCAGTACTTC. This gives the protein CATSDLGTGNEQYF.

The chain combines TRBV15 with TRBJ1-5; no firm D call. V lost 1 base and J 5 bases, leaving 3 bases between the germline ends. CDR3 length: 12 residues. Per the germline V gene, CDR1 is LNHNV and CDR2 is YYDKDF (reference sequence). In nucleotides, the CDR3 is TGTGCCACCAGCAGAGGGTATCAGCCCCAGCATTTT. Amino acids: CATSRGYQPQHF. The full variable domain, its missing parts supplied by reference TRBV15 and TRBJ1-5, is DAMVIQNPRYQVTQFGKPVTLSCSQTLNHNVMYWYQQKSSQAPKLLFHYYDKDFNNEADTPDNFQSRRPNTSFCFLDIRSPGLGDTAMYLCATSRGYQPQHFGDGTRLSIL.

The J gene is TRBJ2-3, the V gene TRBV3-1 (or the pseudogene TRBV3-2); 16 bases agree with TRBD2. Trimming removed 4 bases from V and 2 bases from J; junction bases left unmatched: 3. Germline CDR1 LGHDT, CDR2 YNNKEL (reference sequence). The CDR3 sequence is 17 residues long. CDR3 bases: TGTGCCAGCAGCCCAGGGACTAGCGGGAGGGACACAGATACGCAGTATTTT. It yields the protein CASSPGTSGRDTDTQYF.

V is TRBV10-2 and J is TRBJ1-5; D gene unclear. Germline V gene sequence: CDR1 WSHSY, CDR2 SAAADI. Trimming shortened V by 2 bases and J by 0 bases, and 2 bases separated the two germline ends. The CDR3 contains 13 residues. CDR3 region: CASSELSNQPQHF. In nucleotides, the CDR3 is TGCGCCAGCAGTGAGCTTAGCAATCAGCCCCAGCATTTT.

CDR3 nucleotide sequence: TGTGCCAGCAGCTTAGGGCAGGGGGAAAACATTCAGTACTTC. This translates into CASSLGQGENIQYF. The chain is built from TRBV7-9 and TRBJ2-4, with TRBD1 identical over 7 bases. V lost 1 base and J lost 5; bases outside the gene matches: 2. CDR3 length: 14 residues. From germline, CDR1 is SEHNR and CDR2 FQNEAQ (reference sequence).

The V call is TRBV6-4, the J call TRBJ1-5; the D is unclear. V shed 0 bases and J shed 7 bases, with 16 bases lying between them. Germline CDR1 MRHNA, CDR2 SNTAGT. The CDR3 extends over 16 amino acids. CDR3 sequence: CASSDSPKNSNQPQHF. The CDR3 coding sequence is TGTGCCAGCAGTGACTCCCCTAAAAATTCGAACCAGCCCCAGCATTTT.

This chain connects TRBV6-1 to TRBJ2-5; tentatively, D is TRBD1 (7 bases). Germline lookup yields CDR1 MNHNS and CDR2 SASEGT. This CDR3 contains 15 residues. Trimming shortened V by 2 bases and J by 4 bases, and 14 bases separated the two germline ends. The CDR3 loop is CASSENQGGLETQYF. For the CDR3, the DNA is TGTGCCAGCAGTGAAAACCAGGGGGGACTAGAGACCCAGTACTTC.

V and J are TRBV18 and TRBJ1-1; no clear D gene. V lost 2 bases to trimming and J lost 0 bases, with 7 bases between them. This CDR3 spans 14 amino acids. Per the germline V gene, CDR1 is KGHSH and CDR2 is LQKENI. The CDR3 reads CASSPKPLNTEAFF. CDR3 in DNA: TGTGCCAGCTCACCAAAACCTTTGAACACTGAAGCTTTCTTT.